The clone carrying this TCR beta chain came up a few times. What it binds is not known. The V end was cut by 6 bases, the J end by 4 bases, with 9 bases between. This CDR3 has 12 amino acids. Germline V gene sequence: CDR1 MDHEN, CDR2 SYDVKM. These data are taken from a study of beta chain features in type 1 diabetes. About the study: The patients were much like the healthy donors in age, gender and cell yields. The study's findings and limits: VDJ junctions in type 1 diabetes patients carried more deletions and fewer insertions. PCR, the amplification step, might favor shorter templates, equally in patients and controls.

cDNA synthesis used the whole RNA isolate, giving expressed TCRB sequences. Read counts averaged approximately 3.5 million for samples of naive, central memory and regulatory T cells. Measured with immunoSEQ multiplex PCR; TCRdb has only the in-frame clones, and not every one. The sample records around 290,000 clones, 7.5% to 9.5% being singletons. Source material: central memory CD4+ T cells from blood. This sequence was found in a young woman in good health. V is TRBV28 and J is TRBJ1-2; weak D call: TRBD1 (5 bases). The CDR3 is CASRPGGYGYTF. Written as DNA, the CDR3 is TGTGCCAGCAGGCCCGGGGGCTATGGCTACACCTTC.